The 26 T cell receptor beta chains given below trace back to one sample, sequenced in a study of blood T cell repertoires in COVID-19. The method was immunoSEQ multiplex PCR; TCRdb's version includes in-frame clones alone and lacks a portion of them. The sample has a few hundred thousand clones; about 87% are singletons. What was sequenced was PBMCs or T cells enriched from blood (not recorded which). Source of these receptors: a young woman who had recovered from COVID-19.

Written as DNA, the CDR3 is TGTGCCAGCAGGGAAGGGACAGCTACTGGAAACACCATATATTTT. Translating gives CASREGTATGNTIYF. The chain recombines TRBV7-2 with TRBJ1-3, with 7 bases matching TRBD1. Germline lookup yields CDR1 SGHTA and CDR2 FQGNSA. V shed 6 bases, J shed 2 bases, and the junction held 7 bases outside the gene matches. The CDR3 contains 15 residues.

The chain employs TRBV7-9 and TRBJ2-5; D possibly corresponds to TRBD1 (6 bases). CDR3 size: 15 residues. V dropped 1 base and J dropped 1 base, with 10 bases sitting between them. Germline V lookup: CDR1 SEHNR, CDR2 FQNEAQ (reference sequence). The CDR3 reads CASSLERQAQETQYF. The CDR3 DNA reads as TGTGCCAGCAGCTTAGAAAGACAGGCCCAAGAGACCCAGTACTTC. The variable domain in full, completed from reference TRBV7-9 and TRBJ2-5, reads DTGVSQNPRHKITKRGQNVTFRCDPISEHNRLYWYRQTLGQGPEFLTYFQNEAQLEKSRLLSDRFSAERPKGSFSTLEIQRTEQGDSAMYLCASSLERQAQETQYFGPGTRLLVL.

The gene calls are TRBV5-1 and TRBJ2-7; TRBD1 is a possible D gene (6 bases). V was trimmed by 4 bases and J by 7 bases, leaving 18 bases between them. The germline V gene has CDR1 SGHRS and CDR2 YFSETQ. CDR3 length: 14 residues. CDR3 loop: CASSVLQGPGEQYF. The CDR3 DNA reads as TGCGCCAGCAGCGTGCTTCAGGGGCCAGGGGAGCAGTACTTC.

This chain's CDR3 is CASSSQGADYGYTF. CDR3 DNA: TGCGCCAGCAGCTCCCAGGGGGCGGACTATGGCTACACCTTC. The V call is TRBV5-1, the J call TRBJ1-2; 8 bases are shared with TRBD1. Per germline, CDR1 SGHRS and CDR2 YFSETQ. The V and J ends lost 3 bases and 3 bases, in that order; junction bases with no gene match: 4. The CDR3 length is 14 residues.

This chain links TRBV2 with TRBJ2-7; possibly TRBD1 for D (6 bases). CDR1 and CDR2 (germline): SNHLY, FYNNEI. There are 13 residues in the CDR3. V was pared by 6 bases and J by 0 bases, with 9 bases between. CDR3 DNA sequence: TGTGCCAGCAGGGGGGACACCTCCTACGAGCAGTACTTC. It yields the protein CASRGDTSYEQYF.

This sequence joins TRBV27 and TRBJ1-2; TRBD1 aligns across 9 bases. The CDR3 length is 14 residues. Per germline, CDR1 MNHEY and CDR2 SMNVEV (reference sequence). V was clipped by 6 bases and J by 4 bases; unmatched bases: 6. CDR3 sequence (DNA): TGTGCCAGCAGAACAGGGGGCCGTACCTATGGCTACACCTTC. It specifies CASRTGGRTYGYTF.

This rearrangement joins TRBV7-9 to TRBJ1-1, with a weak D call TRBD1 (6 bases). CDR3 length: 14 amino acids. Trimming shortened V by 4 bases and J by 4 bases, and 13 bases separated the two germline ends. Germline CDR1 is SEHNR and CDR2 is FQNEAQ (reference sequence). In DNA form, the CDR3 reads TGTGCCAGCAGCTACTCAGGGGCGGGCACTGAAGCTTTCTTT. Translating it yields CASSYSGAGTEAFF.

The gene calls are TRBV10-3 and TRBJ1-2; 8 positions agree with TRBD1. Germline assignment: CDR1 ENHRY and CDR2 SYGVKD. The CDR3 has 13 amino acids. V shed 6 bases and J 3 bases; nucleotides not matched to a gene: 3. CDR3 sequence (DNA): TGTGCCATCAGCGGACAGGGAGACTATGGCTACACCTTC. Protein product: CAISGQGDYGYTF.

CDR3 protein: CASSPQGAATGELFF. For the CDR3, the DNA is TGTGCCAGCTCACCTCAGGGGGCAGCGACGGGGGAGCTGTTTTTT. The gene calls are TRBV18 and TRBJ2-2; TRBD1 aligns across 8 bases. After removal of 3 bases from V and 8 bases from J, the junction contained 8 bases not matched to a gene. CDR3 size: 15 residues. Germline V gene lookup returns CDR1 KGHSH and CDR2 LQKENI.

This clone turned up a few times. The V and J genes are TRBV2 and TRBJ2-7, with 9 nucleotides matching TRBD2. This CDR3 has 17 residues. J was trimmed by 0 bases and V by 8 bases; bases with no gene match: 14. The germline CDR1 and CDR2 sequences are SNHLY and FYNNEI. This chain's CDR3 is CASGGTITSGFSYEQYF. In nucleotides, the CDR3 is TGTGCCAGCGGTGGGACCATCACTAGCGGGTTCTCCTACGAGCAGTACTTC.

The chain combines TRBV14 with TRBJ1-1; D may be TRBD1 (5 bases). The CDR3 extends over 14 amino acids. V was clipped by 4 bases and J by 4 bases, with 13 bases between them. Germline CDR1 SGHDN, CDR2 FVKESK. CDR3 nucleotides: TGTGCCAGCAGCCTTAGGGGATGGGTCACTGAAGCTTTCTTT. It translates to CASSLRGWVTEAFF.

The CDR3 region is CASSRPWGQARGQPQHF. The CDR3 DNA is TGTGCCAGTAGTCGCCCGTGGGGGCAGGCTAGGGGTCAGCCCCAGCATTTT. V usage is TRBV19 and J usage is TRBJ1-5; D is perhaps TRBD1 (6 bases). Per the germline V gene, CDR1 is LNHDA and CDR2 is SQIVND (reference sequence). This CDR3 has 17 amino acids. V lost 5 bases and J 6 bases, leaving 23 bases between the germline ends.

This clone appeared a single time. The chain links TRBV3-1 (or the pseudogene TRBV3-2) to TRBJ2-3; no reliable D call. The CDR3 covers 15 residues. Germline V CDR1 and CDR2: LGHDT, YNNKEL (reference sequence). V was pared by 6 bases and J by 3 bases, with 16 bases between. The CDR3 region is CASSLYSHFTDTQYF. CDR3 in DNA: TGTGCCAGCAGTCTCTACTCCCACTTTACAGATACGCAGTATTTT.

The V and J genes are TRBV4-3 and TRBJ1-1; D is unclear. Trimming took off 0 bases at V and 9 bases at J, with 14 bases between the two ends. The CDR3 consists of 14 residues. Germline CDR1 LGHNA, CDR2 YSLEER. CDR3 region: CASSQDRVRDKAFF. The CDR3 nucleotides read TGCGCCAGCAGCCAAGATAGAGTACGAGATAAAGCTTTCTTT.

This sequence joins TRBV4-2 and TRBJ2-3, with TRBD2 as a possible D gene (6 bases). The CDR3 loop spans 14 amino acids. V was clipped by 3 bases and J by 8 bases, with 15 bases between them. Germline values: CDR1 LGHNA, CDR2 YNFKEQ. CDR3 DNA sequence: TGTGCCAGCAGCCAGAACGGGAGAAGTGGTACGCAGTATTTT. Its protein product is CASSQNGRSGTQYF.

This clone was detected once. The chain employs TRBV11-3 and TRBJ2-3, with TRBD2 identical over 16 bases. The CDR3 totals 16 residues. Trimming cost V 5 bases and J 4 bases; bases outside gene matches: 3. From germline, CDR1 is SGHNT and CDR2 YENEEA. Written as DNA, the CDR3 is TGTGCCAGCAGCCAGGGACTAGCGGGGGGGGCAGATACGCAGTATTTT. Translating it yields CASSQGLAGGADTQYF.

Here the CDR3 reads CASSPNGGSTSEKLFF. CDR3 in DNA: TGTGCCAGCAGCCCGAACGGAGGATCGACTTCGGAAAAACTGTTTTTT. The V gene is TRBV5-4, the J gene TRBJ1-4; unclear D gene. Between the trimmed V and J ends, which lost 4 bases and 8 bases, there was a span of 21 bases. The germline gives CDR1 SGHNT, CDR2 YYREEE (reference sequence). CDR3 length: 16 residues.

V and J are TRBV6-2 or TRBV6-3 and TRBJ1-2, with D perhaps matching TRBD1 (5 bases). V was clipped by 1 base and J by 8 bases, with 8 bases between them. The CDR3 contains 12 residues. Germline V gene data show CDR1 as MNHEY and CDR2 as SVGEGT. The chain's CDR3 is CASSYWQGGYTF. Here the CDR3 DNA reads TGTGCCAGCAGTTACTGGCAGGGCGGCTACACCTTC.

The V gene is TRBV7-3, the J gene TRBJ2-3; perhaps TRBD2 as D (7 bases). Germline assignment: CDR1 SGHTA and CDR2 FQGTGA. The CDR3 is made up of 15 amino acids. The germline V and J ends were trimmed by 5 bases and 2 bases, with 14 bases remaining between them. The CDR3 bases are TGTGCCAGCAGCCGGGGGGCCAGTATCACAGATACGCAGTATTTT. Protein sequence: CASSRGASITDTQYF.

This chain's CDR3 is CANCTVRYEQYF. CDR3 in DNA: TGCGCCAACTGTACCGTCCGTTACGAGCAGTACTTC. This sequence joins TRBV5-1 and TRBJ2-7; unclear D gene. The CDR3 has 12 residues. Germline V gives CDR1 SGHRS, CDR2 YFSETQ. Trimming took 9 bases from V and 4 from J, leaving 14 bases between them.

The rearrangement links TRBV7-2 to TRBJ2-5; D is ambiguous. CDR3 length: 12 amino acids. Germline CDR1 reads SGHTA; CDR2 reads FQGNSA. Trimming stripped 4 bases from V and 5 bases from J, with 8 bases between. The CDR3, as DNA: TGTGCCAGCAGCTCCGCCAGGGAGACCCAGTACTTC. Translated: CASSSARETQYF.

The V and J genes are TRBV28 and TRBJ2-7; 8 nucleotides agree with TRBD2. The CDR3 is 16 amino acids. V gave up 2 bases and J gave up 4 bases; unmatched junction bases: 10. From germline, CDR1 is MDHEN and CDR2 SYDVKM. The CDR3 region has the DNA TGTGCCAGCAGTTTACCCCCAAGCGGGAGTATGTACGAGCAGTACTTC. Residues: CASSLPPSGSMYEQYF.

The chain has TRBV9 and TRBJ1-4; 8 bases match TRBD1. CDR1 SGDLS and CDR2 YYNGEE come from the germline V gene. V gave up 3 bases and J gave up 8 bases; unmatched junction bases: 3. This CDR3 comprises 13 residues. The CDR3 here is CASSGRDREKLFF. The DNA for the CDR3 is TGTGCCAGCAGCGGCCGGGACAGGGAAAAACTGTTTTTT.

This chain connects TRBV11-2 to TRBJ1-6, with 8 bases lining up with TRBD1. The length of the CDR3 is 13 residues. J was trimmed by 5 bases and V by 8 bases; bases with no gene match: 2. CDR1 is SGHAT, CDR2 FQNNGV, per germline. This CDR3 is CASGDRNNSPLHF. CDR3 bases: TGTGCCAGCGGGGACAGGAATAATTCACCCCTCCACTTT.

This clone was observed a few times. The V gene is TRBV7-2, the J gene TRBJ2-1; 9 bases fit TRBD2. The CDR3 runs 15 residues. The V gene end was trimmed by 2 bases and the J gene end by 1 base; junction bases not matched to a gene: 0. Germline V gene data show CDR1 as SGHTA and CDR2 as FQGNSA. CDR3 sequence: CASSLSGGSYNEQFF. The CDR3 nucleotides are TGTGCCAGCAGCTTAAGCGGGGGGTCCTACAATGAGCAGTTCTTC.

V is TRBV2 and J is TRBJ2-3, with a possible D match to TRBD2 (5 bases). Germline values: CDR1 SNHLY, CDR2 FYNNEI. Trimming left V 4 bases short and J 6 bases short, with 14 bases between. This CDR3 comprises 14 residues. The CDR3 here is CASSGTLRGDTQYF. The CDR3 region has the DNA TGTGCCAGCAGTGGGACCCTCCGAGGGGATACGCAGTATTTT.